These 8 T cell receptor beta chains were all obtained from the same sample, sequenced in a study of shared clonotypes between healthy human individuals. The data were produced by immunoSEQ multiplex PCR, yet TCRdb's version contains in-frame clones alone and is incomplete. The repertoire consists of over a million clones, with 97% to 99% occurring once and the leading ten covering about 0.34%. The specimen was naive CD4+ T cells sorted from blood. Subset in this sample: CD45RA+ positively selected. Receptor source: a man aged 25 to 40 in good health.

The chain has TRBV15 and TRBJ2-1; the match to TRBD2 covers 7 bases. V dropped 3 bases and J dropped 10; count of bases not matched to a gene: 3. This CDR3 comprises 12 residues. Germline V gives CDR1 LNHNV, CDR2 YYDKDF (reference sequence). Here the CDR3 reads CATSSRAGEQFF. The CDR3 coding sequence is TGTGCCACCAGCAGTCGAGCGGGGGAGCAGTTCTTC.

V usage is TRBV19 and J usage is TRBJ2-7, with a weak D call TRBD1 (6 bases). This CDR3 spans 13 amino acids. Trimming shortened V by 1 base and J by 2 bases, and 6 bases separated the two germline ends. The germline CDR1 and CDR2 sequences are LNHDA and SQIVND (reference sequence). The CDR3 protein is CASSIGTAYEQYF. The CDR3 nucleotides are TGTGCCAGTAGTATAGGGACAGCCTACGAGCAGTACTTC.

The CDR3 coding sequence is TGTGCCAGCAGCTTAGGAACGGACGTCTACAATGAGCAGTTCTTC. This translates into CASSLGTDVYNEQFF. V usage is TRBV7-2 and J usage is TRBJ2-1, with D uncertain. CDR1 and CDR2 (germline): SGHTA, FQGNSA. V gave up 1 base and J gave up 3 bases, with 10 bases separating them. The CDR3 runs 15 residues.

This rearrangement joins TRBV10-2 to TRBJ2-1; 8 bases line up with TRBD1. This CDR3 is built from 19 residues. Germline CDR1 is WSHSY and CDR2 is SAAADI. V lost 2 bases, J lost 5 bases, and 17 bases stayed unmatched. The CDR3 reads CASSEPQPPRDRINNEQFF. The CDR3 coding sequence is TGCGCCAGCAGTGAGCCGCAGCCCCCACGGGACAGGATAAACAATGAGCAGTTCTTC.

This chain connects TRBV6-4 to TRBJ2-1; no definite D call. Trimming removed 2 bases from V and 7 bases from J, with 12 bases in between. The length of the CDR3 is 14 residues. Germline CDR1 and CDR2: MRHNA and SNTAGT. The DNA of the CDR3 is TGTGCCAGCAGTGACCCTTCCAACTGGAATGAGCAGTTCTTC. Translation: CASSDPSNWNEQFF.

The CDR3 nucleotides are TGCAGTGCTACCTCTAACTATGGCTACACCTTC. It encodes CSATSNYGYTF. This chain connects TRBV20-1 to TRBJ1-2; D uncertain. Trimming pared 4 bases from V and 0 bases from J, leaving 3 bases between. This CDR3 is 11 amino acids long. CDR1 is DFQATT and CDR2 is SNEGSKA in the germline V gene (reference sequence).

This clone was detected only once. CDR3 sequence reads: CAWRGDSTVGYTF. The CDR3, as DNA: TGTGCCTGGAGAGGGGACTCGACGGTGGGCTACACCTTC. J is TRBJ1-2 and V is TRBV30; D is possibly TRBD1 (5 bases). The ends were cut back, 3 bases at V and 8 bases at J, with 16 bases in the middle. The CDR3 has 13 amino acids. Germline lookup yields CDR1 GTSNPN and CDR2 SVGIG (reference sequence).

V usage is TRBV30 and J usage is TRBJ2-1; D gene uncertain. CDR3 length: 12 residues. Trimming removed 4 bases at V and 6 bases at J, with 10 bases between. The germline V gene has CDR1 GTSNPN and CDR2 SVGIG (reference sequence). The CDR3 sequence: CAWKFGFNEQFF. Here the CDR3 DNA reads TGTGCCTGGAAGTTTGGGTTCAATGAGCAGTTCTTC.